Presented here are 32 T cell receptor beta chains from one specimen sequenced in a study of blood T cell repertoires in COVID-19. Assay used: immunoSEQ multiplex PCR; TCRdb lists only in-frame clones, some missing. The data show fewer than 200,000 clones, more than 70% seen once. Sequencing input: peripheral blood. These receptors came from a woman aged 55-70 years with acute or convalescent COVID-19.

The CDR3 loop is CASSQGGTAYNEQFF. For the CDR3, the DNA is TGCGCCAGCAGCCAAGGTGGGACAGCCTACAATGAGCAGTTCTTC. J is TRBJ2-1 and V is TRBV4-1, with TRBD1 matching over 7 bases. The J segment lost 2 bases and the V segment lost 1 base, leaving 2 bases of the junction unmatched. The CDR3 runs 15 residues. Germline loops: CDR1 MGHRA, CDR2 YSYEKL.

The chain carries TRBV12-3 or TRBV12-4 and TRBJ1-1; D is undetermined. This CDR3 region has 11 residues. V lost 8 bases, J lost 10 bases, and 14 bases lay in between. The CDR3 nucleotides read TGTGCCAGCCGACGAGAAGCGGGAGCTTTCTTT. Translated, it gives CASRREAGAFF.

The J gene is TRBJ1-2, the V gene TRBV9; TRBD1 matches 8 bases. Germline CDR1 reads SGDLS; CDR2 reads YYNGEE. J was trimmed by 8 bases and V by 1 base; bases with no gene match: 7. CDR3 length: 14 residues. CDR3: CASSVMQGAGGYTF. The CDR3 DNA is TGTGCCAGCAGCGTAATGCAGGGGGCGGGAGGCTACACCTTC.

The rearrangement uses TRBV6-5 and TRBJ2-1, with TRBD2 as a possible D gene (6 bases). V lost 8 bases and J 5 bases, leaving 13 bases between the germline ends. This CDR3 has 13 residues. Germline-derived CDR1 and CDR2 are MNHEY and SVGAGI. CDR3 coding DNA: TGTGCCAGCGTGGGGTGGAGGGACAATGAGCAGTTCTTC. Protein: CASVGWRDNEQFF.

This clone has more than one count but fewer than ten. The genes are TRBV13 and TRBJ2-2; 12 bases match TRBD2. Germline loops: CDR1 PRHDT, CDR2 FYEKMQ (reference sequence). With 3 bases clipped from V and 9 bases from J, the junction kept 2 bases outside the gene matches. The CDR3 totals 14 residues. CDR3 residues: CASSLTSGRRELFF. The CDR3 bases are TGTGCCAGCAGCTTGACTAGCGGGAGACGGGAGCTGTTTTTT.

This chain joins TRBV11-2 and TRBJ1-2; no clear D gene. This CDR3 spans 14 amino acids. CDR1 is SGHAT and CDR2 is FQNNGV in the germline V gene. Deletions cut 0 bases from V and 4 bases from J, with 9 bases between. CDR3 DNA: TGTGCCAGCAGCTTAGATTCCGGGAGCTATGGCTACACCTTC. Protein: CASSLDSGSYGYTF. Using reference TRBV11-2 and TRBJ1-2 for the parts outside the CDR3, the full variable domain is EAGVAQSPRYKIIEKRQSVAFWCNPISGHATLYWYQQILGQGPKLLIQFQNNGVVDDSQLPKDRFSAERLKGVDSTLKIQPAKLEDSAVYLCASSLDSGSYGYTFGSGTRLTVV.

V is TRBV20-1 and J is TRBJ2-1; 8 nucleotides align to TRBD2. The V gene's germline CDR1 is DFQATT and CDR2 SNEGSKA (reference sequence). J lost 8 bases, V lost 3 bases, and 9 bases had no gene match. CDR3 length: 14 residues. In DNA, the CDR3 is TGCAGTGCTAGTCCCGCGACTAGCGCTCATGAGCAGTTCTTC. This encodes CSASPATSAHEQFF.

CDR3 in amino acids: CASSEGMRFSGNTIYF. CDR3 nucleotides: TGTGCCAGCAGTGAAGGAATGCGTTTCTCTGGAAACACCATATATTTT. The V gene is TRBV6-1, the J gene TRBJ1-3; no clear D gene. V was pared by 1 base and J by 0 bases, with 10 bases between. Germline V CDR1 and CDR2: MNHNS, SASEGT. The CDR3 runs to 16 residues.

This chain uses TRBV4-1 with TRBJ2-7, with D tentatively TRBD2 (5 bases). The CDR3 runs to 15 residues. V gave up 0 bases and J gave up 3 bases, with 12 bases separating them. Germline CDR1 and CDR2: MGHRA and YSYEKL. This CDR3 reads CASSQDLSGYYEQYV. The CDR3 coding sequence is TGCGCCAGCAGCCAAGATCTGAGCGGTTACTACGAGCAGTACGTC.

The chain has TRBV5-1 and TRBJ1-4; 9 positions agree with TRBD1. CDR1 is SGHRS and CDR2 is YFSETQ in the germline V gene. Trimming removed 4 bases from V and 8 bases from J; junction bases left unmatched: 6. The CDR3 spans 14 residues. The CDR3 loop reads CASSPGQGGEKLFF. For the CDR3, the DNA is TGCGCCAGCAGCCCGGGACAGGGAGGCGAAAAACTGTTTTTT.

This clone was recorded only once. The chain joins TRBV3-1 (or the pseudogene TRBV3-2) to TRBJ1-4, with D possibly being TRBD1 (5 bases). V lost 2 bases to trimming and J lost 2 bases, with 12 bases between them. Germline values: CDR1 LGHDT, CDR2 YNNKEL (reference sequence). The CDR3 extends over 16 amino acids. This CDR3 is CASSQWTPLTNEKLFF. CDR3 DNA sequence: TGTGCCAGCAGCCAATGGACACCCCTGACTAATGAAAAACTGTTTTTT.

The chain joins TRBV28 to TRBJ2-2; 14 nucleotides agree with TRBD2. V gave up 5 bases and J gave up 5 bases; unmatched junction bases: 4. Germline assignment: CDR1 MDHEN and CDR2 SYDVKM. This CDR3 region has 16 residues. CDR3 sequence reads: CASSRRTSGRTGELFF. The CDR3 DNA follows: TGTGCCAGCAGTCGCCGGACTAGCGGGAGGACCGGGGAGCTGTTTTTT. The full variable domain, completed using reference TRBV28 and TRBJ2-2, is DVKVTQSSRYLVKRTGEKVFLECVQDMDHENMFWYRQDPGLGLRLIYFSYDVKMKEKGDIPEGYSVSREKKERFSLILESASTNQTSMYLCASSRRTSGRTGELFFGEGSRLTVL.

The chain is built from TRBV24-1 and TRBJ2-1; a weak D match, TRBD2 (6 bases). The CDR3 is 14 residues long. The germline V gene has CDR1 KGHDR and CDR2 SFDVKD. V lost 9 bases and J lost 7, with 18 bases in between. CDR3: CATSRDSATNEQFF. The CDR3 nucleotides read TGTGCCACCTCCCGGGACTCCGCTACGAATGAGCAGTTCTTC.

The rearrangement links TRBV4-2 to TRBJ1-2, with TRBD1 matching 10 bases. CDR3 length: 16 amino acids. Per germline, CDR1 LGHNA and CDR2 YNFKEQ. The V segment lost 4 bases and the J segment 7 bases; nucleotides outside the gene matches: 12. The CDR3 region is CASSPTRQGAPGGYTF. The CDR3 DNA reads TGTGCCAGCAGCCCTACTCGACAGGGGGCGCCGGGTGGCTACACCTTC.

The V call is TRBV2, the J call TRBJ1-3; no clear D. CDR3 length: 12 residues. With 8 bases removed from V and 0 bases from J, the gap between germline ends came to 5 bases. Per the germline V gene, CDR1 is SNHLY and CDR2 is FYNNEI. The CDR3 spells CASRYSGNTIYF. The CDR3 bases are TGTGCCAGCCGTTACTCTGGAAACACCATATATTTT.

The V call is TRBV19, the J call TRBJ2-7; a possible D gene is TRBD2 (6 bases). Trimming took off 3 bases at V and 3 bases at J, with 9 bases between the two ends. In germline, CDR1 is LNHDA, CDR2 SQIVND (reference sequence). The CDR3 has 13 residues. CDR3 sequence (DNA): TGTGCCAGTAGTATGGGGGGAGTCTACGAGCAGTACTTC. Residues: CASSMGGVYEQYF. Variable domain in full (rest from reference TRBV19 and TRBJ2-7): DGGITQSPKYLFRKEGQNVTLSCEQNLNHDAMYWYRQDPGQGLRLIYYSQIVNDFQKGDIAEGYSVSREKKESFPLTVTSAQKNPTAFYLCASSMGGVYEQYFGPGTRLTVT.

A single count supports this clone. The V and J genes are TRBV3-1 (or the pseudogene TRBV3-2) and TRBJ2-1, with TRBD2 matching 11 bases. Per germline, CDR1 LGHDT and CDR2 YNNKEL (reference sequence). Losses at the gene ends were 4 bases for V and 6 bases for J; bases not matched to a gene: 5. This CDR3 spans 15 amino acids. This chain's CDR3 is CASSLGGLAVNEQFF. The CDR3, as DNA: TGTGCCAGCAGCCTAGGGGGACTAGCGGTCAATGAGCAGTTCTTC.

Concerning this clone: Additional DNA sequences in this sample encode the identical CDR3. J is TRBJ1-2 and V is TRBV20-1; 7 nucleotides line up with TRBD1. This CDR3 contains 13 residues. The germline V gene has CDR1 DFQATT and CDR2 SNEGSKA (reference sequence). V shed 6 bases, J shed 4 bases, and the junction held 8 bases outside the gene matches. In DNA form, the CDR3 reads TGCAGTGCCAGTGACAGGGTTGGCTATGGCTACACCTTC. Translated: CSASDRVGYGYTF.

The chain has TRBV7-6 and TRBJ1-3; D call uncertain. This CDR3 has 17 residues. The V gene lost 2 bases and the J gene lost 0 bases, with 14 bases spanning the gap. The germline V gene encodes CDR1 SGHVS and CDR2 FNYEAQ. The CDR3 nucleotides are TGTGCCAGCAGCTTACAGCCTCCGGGATACTCTGGAAACACCATATATTTT. Translating it yields CASSLQPPGYSGNTIYF.

In DNA, the CDR3 is TGTGCCAGCAGTGTATCTAGCGGTTACAATGAGCAGTTCTTC. This codes for CASSVSSGYNEQFF. The chain couples TRBV2 to TRBJ2-1; 7 nucleotides match TRBD2. The CDR3 sequence is 14 residues long. Germline V gene lookup returns CDR1 SNHLY and CDR2 FYNNEI. Unmatched junction bases numbered 4, after V lost 4 bases and J lost 4 bases. The variable domain in full, with the rest retrieved from reference TRBV2 and TRBJ2-1, is EPEVTQTPSHQVTQMGQEVILRCVPISNHLYFYWYRQILGQKVEFLVSFYNNEISEKSEIFDDQFSVERPDGSNFTLKIRSTKLEDSAMYFCASSVSSGYNEQFFGPGTRLTVL.

The V gene is TRBV2, the J gene TRBJ2-6; D not resolved. CDR3 length: 17 residues. Trimming stripped 0 bases from V and 0 bases from J, with 9 bases between. Germline V gene sequence: CDR1 SNHLY, CDR2 FYNNEI. This CDR3 is CASSEAPTSSGANVLTF. CDR3 bases: TGTGCCAGCAGTGAAGCCCCTACTTCCTCTGGGGCCAACGTCCTGACTTTC.

As DNA, the CDR3 is TGCAGCTCAGGACGGGGGAGTAGCACAGATACGCAGTATTTT. Translated, it gives CSSGRGSSTDTQYF. This chain connects TRBV29-1 to TRBJ2-3; a possible D gene is TRBD2 (6 bases). Between the trimmed V and J ends, which lost 8 bases and 0 bases, there was a span of 15 bases. CDR1 is SQVTM and CDR2 is ANQGSEA in the germline V gene. This CDR3 has 14 amino acids.

The chain has TRBV5-1 and TRBJ2-1; 10 nucleotides match TRBD1. Germline-derived CDR1 and CDR2 are SGHRS and YFSETQ. The length of the CDR3 is 16 residues. V was pared by 0 bases and J by 8 bases, with 8 bases of the junction left unmatched. The CDR3 coding sequence is TGCGCCAGCAGCTTGGGCGCGACAGGGGGCTCCGATGAGCAGTTCTTC. It codes for CASSLGATGGSDEQFF.

The rearrangement joins TRBV3-1 (or the pseudogene TRBV3-2) to TRBJ2-1; TRBD2 might be the D (5 bases). This CDR3 has 15 residues. Per germline, CDR1 LGHDT and CDR2 YNNKEL (reference sequence). The V gene lost 1 base and the J gene lost 4 bases, with 11 bases spanning the gap. CDR3 coding DNA: TGTGCCAGCAGCCAAGGCCACGGGGAGTACAATGAGCAGTTCTTC. It codes for CASSQGHGEYNEQFF.

The chain couples TRBV6-5 to TRBJ1-2; D is perhaps TRBD1 (5 bases). CDR3 length: 14 residues. The V and J ends lost 6 bases and 4 bases respectively, with 15 bases between them. Per the germline V gene, CDR1 is MNHEY and CDR2 is SVGAGI. DNA of the CDR3: TGTGCCAGCAGACCTACCGGGACTGCCTATGGCTACACCTTC. Translating it yields CASRPTGTAYGYTF.

The chain joins TRBV29-1 to TRBJ1-2; no reliable D call. V was pared by 1 base and J by 12 bases, with 18 bases between. The CDR3 spans 13 residues. Germline V gene sequence: CDR1 SQVTM, CDR2 ANQGSEA. The CDR3 DNA follows: TGCAGCGTTGAAGTATCGTCAGGAGGTCCAGACACCTTC. Encoded protein: CSVEVSSGGPDTF.

V usage is TRBV6-2 or TRBV6-3 and J usage is TRBJ2-1, with D perhaps matching TRBD2 (5 bases). Germline V gene lookup returns CDR1 MNHEY and CDR2 SVGEGT. Trimming took off 5 bases at V and 9 bases at J, with 26 bases between the two ends. The CDR3 consists of 17 residues. The CDR3 DNA sequence: TGTGCCAGCAGTGACCCCTCTAGGTGGGGAGATTATAGTGAGCAGTTCTTC. The encoded protein is CASSDPSRWGDYSEQFF.

The chain has TRBV10-3 and TRBJ2-5; unclear D gene. The CDR3 loop spans 13 amino acids. From germline, CDR1 is ENHRY and CDR2 SYGVKD. Trimming pared 2 bases from V and 3 bases from J, leaving 7 bases between. In DNA form, the CDR3 reads TGTGCCATCAGTGAGGCCCCGGAAGAGACCCAGTACTTC. It is translated as CAISEAPEETQYF.

This clone appeared once. V usage is TRBV24-1 and J usage is TRBJ2-1, with TRBD2 identical over 15 bases. Per germline, CDR1 KGHDR and CDR2 SFDVKD. The J segment lost 8 bases and the V segment lost 4 bases, leaving 2 bases of the junction unmatched. This CDR3 comprises 15 residues. CDR3: CATSEGLAGGYEQFF. DNA of the CDR3: TGTGCCACCAGTGAGGGACTAGCGGGAGGATATGAGCAGTTCTTC.

This sequence joins TRBV7-2 and TRBJ2-1; 8 nucleotides line up with TRBD2. The CDR3 is 15 amino acids. Trimming took 1 base from V and 7 from J; bases not matched to a gene: 6. Per germline, CDR1 SGHTA and CDR2 FQGNSA. CDR3 region: CASSLEAGVGNEQFF. The CDR3 DNA sequence: TGTGCCAGCAGCTTAGAAGCGGGAGTAGGTAATGAGCAGTTCTTC.

The chain recombines TRBV4-2 with TRBJ1-1; D may be TRBD1 (6 bases). With 0 bases removed from V and 3 bases from J, the gap between germline ends came to 11 bases. This CDR3 is 15 amino acids long. CDR1 and CDR2 from the germline V gene are LGHNA and YNFKEQ. CDR3 protein: CASSQDRQDYTEAFF. CDR3 bases: TGTGCCAGCAGCCAAGATCGACAGGACTACACTGAAGCTTTCTTT.

This sequence joins TRBV2 and TRBJ1-1; no reliable D call. V gave up 5 bases and J gave up 5 bases, with 12 bases separating them. The CDR3 is 13 residues long. Germline assignment: CDR1 SNHLY and CDR2 FYNNEI. The CDR3 DNA reads as TGTGCCAGCAGTCCGGCTCAGCGGACTGAAGCTTTCTTT. Protein sequence: CASSPAQRTEAFF.